This T cell receptor beta chain comes out of a study of shared clonotypes between healthy human individuals. The CDR3 is 15 residues long. The V and J ends lost 2 bases and 5 bases, in that order; junction bases with no gene match: 4. Germline values: CDR1 SGHTS, CDR2 YDEGEE. This table comes from immunoSEQ multiplex PCR, and its TCRdb copy is limited to in-frame clones, with some not included. The sample yields 1.5 million to 1.9 million clones, approximately 98% seen once. The clonotype originates from a man under 40 in good health. The sequenced sample was naive CD4+ T cells sorted from blood. Subset specified: CD45RA+ positively selected. V and J are TRBV5-8 and TRBJ2-1; 10 positions agree with TRBD2. CDR3 sequence: CASSLGTSADNEQFF. The CDR3 region has the DNA TGTGCCAGCAGCTTAGGGACTAGCGCCGACAATGAGCAGTTCTTC.